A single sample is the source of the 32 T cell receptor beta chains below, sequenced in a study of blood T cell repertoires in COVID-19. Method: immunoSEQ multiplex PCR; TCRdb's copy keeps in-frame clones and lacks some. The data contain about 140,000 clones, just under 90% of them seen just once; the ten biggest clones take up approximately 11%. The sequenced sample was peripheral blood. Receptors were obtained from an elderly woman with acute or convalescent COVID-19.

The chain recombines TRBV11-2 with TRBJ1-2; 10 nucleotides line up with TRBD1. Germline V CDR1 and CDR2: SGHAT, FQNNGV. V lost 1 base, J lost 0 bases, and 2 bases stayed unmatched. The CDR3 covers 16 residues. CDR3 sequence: CASSLGDRGANYGYTF. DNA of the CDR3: TGTGCCAGCAGCTTAGGGGACAGGGGAGCTAACTATGGCTACACCTTC.

The CDR3 coding sequence is TGTGCCAGCAGGCGGACAGAGGGGAATGAGCAGTTCTTC. Amino acid sequence: CASRRTEGNEQFF. The chain has TRBV12-3 or TRBV12-4 and TRBJ2-1, with a possible D match to TRBD1 (6 bases). This CDR3 has 13 amino acids. V lost 6 bases to trimming and J lost 7 bases, with 13 bases between them.

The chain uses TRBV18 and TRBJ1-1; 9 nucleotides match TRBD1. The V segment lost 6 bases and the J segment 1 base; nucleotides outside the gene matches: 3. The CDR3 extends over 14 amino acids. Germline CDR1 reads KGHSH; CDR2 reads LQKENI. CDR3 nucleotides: TGTGCCAGCTCCCAACAGGGGGCGAACACTGAAGCTTTCTTT. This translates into CASSQQGANTEAFF.

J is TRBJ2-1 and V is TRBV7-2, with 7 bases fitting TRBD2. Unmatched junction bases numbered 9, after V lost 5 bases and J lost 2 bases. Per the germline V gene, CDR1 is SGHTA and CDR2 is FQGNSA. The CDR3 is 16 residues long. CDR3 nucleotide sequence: TGTGCCAGCAGCCAAGCGGGGAGGGCCCCCTACAATGAGCAGTTCTTC. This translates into CASSQAGRAPYNEQFF.

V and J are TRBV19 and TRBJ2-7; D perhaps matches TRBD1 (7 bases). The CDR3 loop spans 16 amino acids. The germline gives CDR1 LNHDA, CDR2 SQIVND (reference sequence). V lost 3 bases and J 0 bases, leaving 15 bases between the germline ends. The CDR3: CASSIGRRGVSYEQYF. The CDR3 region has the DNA TGTGCCAGTAGTATTGGCCGCAGGGGGGTCTCCTACGAGCAGTACTTC.

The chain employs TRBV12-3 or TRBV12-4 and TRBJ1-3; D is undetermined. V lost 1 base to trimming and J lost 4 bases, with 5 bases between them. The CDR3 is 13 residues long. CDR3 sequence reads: CASSLVPGNTIYF. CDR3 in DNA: TGTGCCAGCAGTTTAGTTCCGGGAAACACCATATATTTT.

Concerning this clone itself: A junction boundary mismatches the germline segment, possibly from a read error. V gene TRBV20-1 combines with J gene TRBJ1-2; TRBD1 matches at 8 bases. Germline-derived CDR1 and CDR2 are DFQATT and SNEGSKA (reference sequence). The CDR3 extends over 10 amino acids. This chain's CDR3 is CSAADRGLSF. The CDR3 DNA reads TGCAGTGCTGCAGACAGGGGATTATCTTTC.

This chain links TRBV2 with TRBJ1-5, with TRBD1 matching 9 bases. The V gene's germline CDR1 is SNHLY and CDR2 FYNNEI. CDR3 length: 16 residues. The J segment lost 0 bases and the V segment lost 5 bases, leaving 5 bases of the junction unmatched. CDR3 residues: CASSRQGVYSNQPQHF. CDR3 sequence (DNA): TGTGCCAGCAGTAGACAGGGGGTATATAGCAATCAGCCCCAGCATTTT.

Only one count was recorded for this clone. CDR3 sequence reads: CASSYFGTGTNEQFF. The CDR3 region has the DNA TGTGCCAGCAGTTACTTCGGGACAGGGACCAATGAGCAGTTCTTC. The chain has TRBV6-6 and TRBJ2-1; 9 bases map to TRBD1. Trimming took 1 base from V and 6 from J; bases not matched to a gene: 4. Germline CDR1 and CDR2: MNHNY and SVGAGI (reference sequence). The CDR3 runs 15 residues.

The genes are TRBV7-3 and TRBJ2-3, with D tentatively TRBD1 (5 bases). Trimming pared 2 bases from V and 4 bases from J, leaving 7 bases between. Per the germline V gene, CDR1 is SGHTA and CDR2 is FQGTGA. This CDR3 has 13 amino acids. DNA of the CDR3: TGTGCCAGCAGCTTAGCAGGGCCAGATACGCAGTATTTT. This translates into CASSLAGPDTQYF.

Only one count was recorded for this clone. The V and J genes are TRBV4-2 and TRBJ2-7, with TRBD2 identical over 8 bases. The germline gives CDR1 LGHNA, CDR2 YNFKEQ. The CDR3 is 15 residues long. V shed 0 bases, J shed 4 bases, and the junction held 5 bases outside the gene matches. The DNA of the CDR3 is TGTGCCAGCAGCCAAGAATCGCGGGGGGTATACGAGCAGTACTTC. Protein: CASSQESRGVYEQYF.

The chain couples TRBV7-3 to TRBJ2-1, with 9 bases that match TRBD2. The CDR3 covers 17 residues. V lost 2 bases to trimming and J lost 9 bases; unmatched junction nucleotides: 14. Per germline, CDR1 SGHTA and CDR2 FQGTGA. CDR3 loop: CASSLLFKERGVIEQFF. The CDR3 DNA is TGTGCCAGCAGCTTACTCTTTAAGGAGCGGGGGGTCATTGAGCAGTTCTTC.

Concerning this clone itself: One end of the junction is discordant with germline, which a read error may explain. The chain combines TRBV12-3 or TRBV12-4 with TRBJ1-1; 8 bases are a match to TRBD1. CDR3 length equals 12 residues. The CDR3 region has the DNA TGTGCCTGCAGCCAAGGACAGGGAAAAGCTTTCTTT. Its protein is CACSQGQGKAFF.

The CDR3 is CASSLSQGNYGYTF. The CDR3 DNA follows: TGTGCCAGCAGTCTTTCCCAGGGAAACTATGGCTACACCTTC. The chain carries TRBV7-9 and TRBJ1-2, with D tentatively TRBD1 (5 bases). Germline assignment: CDR1 SEHNR and CDR2 FQNEAQ (reference sequence). Trimming shortened V by 6 bases and J by 2 bases, and 13 bases separated the two germline ends. The CDR3 loop spans 14 amino acids.

CDR3 amino acids: CASSRAGDNSPLHF. The CDR3 nucleotides read TGTGCCAGCAGTCGGGCAGGGGATAATTCACCCCTCCACTTT. The chain links TRBV11-2 to TRBJ1-6; maybe TRBD1 (6 bases). V was cut by 6 bases and J by 5 bases, with 11 bases left in between. There are 14 residues in the CDR3. Germline CDR1 reads SGHAT; CDR2 reads FQNNGV.

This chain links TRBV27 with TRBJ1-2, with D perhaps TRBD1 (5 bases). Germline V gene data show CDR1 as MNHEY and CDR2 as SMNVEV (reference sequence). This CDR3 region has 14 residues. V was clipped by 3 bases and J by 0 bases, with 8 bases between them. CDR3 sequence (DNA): TGTGCCAGCAGTTTGGGGGGAGCTAACTATGGCTACACCTTC. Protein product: CASSLGGANYGYTF.

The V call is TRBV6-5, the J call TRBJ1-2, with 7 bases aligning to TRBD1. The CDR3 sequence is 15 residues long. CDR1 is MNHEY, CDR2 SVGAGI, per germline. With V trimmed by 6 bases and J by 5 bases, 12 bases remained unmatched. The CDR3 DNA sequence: TGTGCCAGCAGGACTCGACAGGGCATAAATTATGGCTACACCTTC. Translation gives CASRTRQGINYGYTF.

The CDR3 region has the DNA TGTGCCAGCAGCCAAAATGCTCGGGAAGCTTTCTTT. Protein product: CASSQNAREAFF. The chain combines TRBV3-1 (or the pseudogene TRBV3-2) with TRBJ1-1; D remains ambiguous. Per the germline V gene, CDR1 is LGHDT and CDR2 is YNNKEL (reference sequence). V shed 2 bases and J shed 8 bases, with 9 bases lying between them. The CDR3 is made up of 12 amino acids.

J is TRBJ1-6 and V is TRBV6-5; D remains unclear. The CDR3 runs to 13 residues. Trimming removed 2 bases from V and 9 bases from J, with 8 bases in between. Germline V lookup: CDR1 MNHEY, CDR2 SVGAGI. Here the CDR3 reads CASSYTQSSPLHF. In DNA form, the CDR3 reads TGTGCCAGCAGTTACACACAAAGTTCACCCCTCCACTTT.

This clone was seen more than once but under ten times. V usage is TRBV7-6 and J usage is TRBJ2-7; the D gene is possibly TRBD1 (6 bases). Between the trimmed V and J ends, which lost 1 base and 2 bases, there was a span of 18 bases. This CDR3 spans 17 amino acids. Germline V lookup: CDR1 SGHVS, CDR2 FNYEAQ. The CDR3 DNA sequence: TGTGCCAGCAGCTTAGACCCCCCTCAGGGGCCTACCTACGAGCAGTACTTC. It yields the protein CASSLDPPQGPTYEQYF.

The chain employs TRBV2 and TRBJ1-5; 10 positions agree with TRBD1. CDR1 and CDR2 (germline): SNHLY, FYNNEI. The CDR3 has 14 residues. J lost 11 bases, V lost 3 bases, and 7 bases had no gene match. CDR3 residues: CASSDIGQGGTQHF. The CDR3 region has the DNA TGTGCCAGCAGTGATATAGGACAGGGGGGTACCCAGCATTTT.

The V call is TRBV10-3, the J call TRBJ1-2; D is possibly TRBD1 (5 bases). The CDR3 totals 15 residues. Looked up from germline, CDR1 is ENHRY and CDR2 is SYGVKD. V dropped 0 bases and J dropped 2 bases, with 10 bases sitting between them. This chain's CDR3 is CAISESGGENYGYTF. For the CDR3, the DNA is TGTGCCATCAGTGAGTCGGGGGGGGAGAACTATGGCTACACCTTC.

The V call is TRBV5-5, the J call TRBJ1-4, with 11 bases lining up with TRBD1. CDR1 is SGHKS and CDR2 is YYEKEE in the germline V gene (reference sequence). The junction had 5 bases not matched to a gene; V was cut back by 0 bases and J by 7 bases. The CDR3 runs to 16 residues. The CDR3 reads CASSLARTGGIEKLFF. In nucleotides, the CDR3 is TGTGCCAGCAGCTTGGCGAGGACAGGGGGCATTGAAAAACTGTTTTTT.

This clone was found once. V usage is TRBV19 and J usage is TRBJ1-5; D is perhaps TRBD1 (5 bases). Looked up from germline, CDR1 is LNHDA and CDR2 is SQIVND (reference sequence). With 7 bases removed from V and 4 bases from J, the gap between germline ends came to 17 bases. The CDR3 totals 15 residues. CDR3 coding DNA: TGTGCCAGTACCTACGGGACGGGGGGAAATCAGCCCCAGCATTTT. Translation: CASTYGTGGNQPQHF.

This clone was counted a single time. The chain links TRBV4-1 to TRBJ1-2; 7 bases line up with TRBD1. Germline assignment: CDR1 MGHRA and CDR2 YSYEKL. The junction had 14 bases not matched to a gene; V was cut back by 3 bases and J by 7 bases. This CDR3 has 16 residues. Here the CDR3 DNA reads TGCGCCAGCAGCCACCCTACTTCAGACAGGGTGGGTGGCTACACCTTC. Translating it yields CASSHPTSDRVGGYTF.

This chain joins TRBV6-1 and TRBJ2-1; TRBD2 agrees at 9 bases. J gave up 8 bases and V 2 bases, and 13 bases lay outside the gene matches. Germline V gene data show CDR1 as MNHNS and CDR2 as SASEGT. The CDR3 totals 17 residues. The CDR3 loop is CASSERERGASKDEQFF. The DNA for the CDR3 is TGTGCCAGCAGTGAAAGAGAGCGGGGGGCCTCTAAGGATGAGCAGTTCTTC.

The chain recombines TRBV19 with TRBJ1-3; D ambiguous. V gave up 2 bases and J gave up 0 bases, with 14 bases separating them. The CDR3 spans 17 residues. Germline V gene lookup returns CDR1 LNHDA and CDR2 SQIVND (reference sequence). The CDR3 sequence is CASSIQAPEISGNTIYF. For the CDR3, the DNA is TGTGCCAGTAGTATACAGGCTCCGGAAATCTCTGGAAACACCATATATTTT.

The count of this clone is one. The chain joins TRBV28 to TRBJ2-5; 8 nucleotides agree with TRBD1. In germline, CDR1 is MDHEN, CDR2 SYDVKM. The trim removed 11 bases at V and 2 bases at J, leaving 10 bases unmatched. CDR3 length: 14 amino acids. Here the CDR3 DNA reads TGTGCCTGCAACAGGGGGGCAGTACAAGAGACCCAGTACTTC. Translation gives CACNRGAVQETQYF.

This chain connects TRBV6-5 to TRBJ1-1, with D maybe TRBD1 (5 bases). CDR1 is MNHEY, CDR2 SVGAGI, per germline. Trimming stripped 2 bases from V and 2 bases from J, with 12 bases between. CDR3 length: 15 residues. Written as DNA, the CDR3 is TGTGCCAGCAGTTACAGGGGCAACAGAAACACTGAAGCTTTCTTT. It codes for CASSYRGNRNTEAFF.

The CDR3 nucleotides read TGTGCCAGCAGCTTAGACAGGGTCGAAAAACTGTTTTTT. Protein: CASSLDRVEKLFF. The rearrangement joins TRBV7-2 to TRBJ1-4; the D gene is possibly TRBD1 (6 bases). From germline, CDR1 is SGHTA and CDR2 FQGNSA. The CDR3 has 13 residues. V lost 1 base, J lost 8 bases, and 8 bases lay in between.

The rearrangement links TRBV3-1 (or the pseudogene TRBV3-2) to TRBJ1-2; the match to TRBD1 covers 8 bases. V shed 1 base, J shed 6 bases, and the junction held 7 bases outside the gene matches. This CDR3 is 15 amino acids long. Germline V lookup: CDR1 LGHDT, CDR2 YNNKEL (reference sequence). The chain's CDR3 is CASSQVFGQGNGYTF. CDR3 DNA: TGTGCCAGCAGCCAAGTATTTGGACAGGGTAATGGCTACACCTTC.

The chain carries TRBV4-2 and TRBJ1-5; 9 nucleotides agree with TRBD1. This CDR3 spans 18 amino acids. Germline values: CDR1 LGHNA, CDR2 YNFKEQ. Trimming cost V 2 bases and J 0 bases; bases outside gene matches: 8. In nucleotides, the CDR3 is TGTGCCAGCAGCCAACCGGGACAGGGAGGGTTTAGCAATCAGCCCCAGCATTTT. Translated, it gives CASSQPGQGGFSNQPQHF.